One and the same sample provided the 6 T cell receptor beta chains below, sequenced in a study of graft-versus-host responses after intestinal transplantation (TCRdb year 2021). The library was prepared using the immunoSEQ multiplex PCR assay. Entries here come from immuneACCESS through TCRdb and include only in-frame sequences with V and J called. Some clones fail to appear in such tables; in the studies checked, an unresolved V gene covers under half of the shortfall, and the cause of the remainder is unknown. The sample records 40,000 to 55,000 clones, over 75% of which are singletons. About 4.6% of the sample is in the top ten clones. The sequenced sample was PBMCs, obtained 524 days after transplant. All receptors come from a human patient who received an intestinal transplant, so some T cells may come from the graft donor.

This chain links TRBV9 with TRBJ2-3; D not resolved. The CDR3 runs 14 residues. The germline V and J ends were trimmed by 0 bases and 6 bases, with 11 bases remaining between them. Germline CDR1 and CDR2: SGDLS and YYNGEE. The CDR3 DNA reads TGTGCCAGCAGCGTAGAGTGGCTAGACGATACGCAGTATTTT. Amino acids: CASSVEWLDDTQYF.

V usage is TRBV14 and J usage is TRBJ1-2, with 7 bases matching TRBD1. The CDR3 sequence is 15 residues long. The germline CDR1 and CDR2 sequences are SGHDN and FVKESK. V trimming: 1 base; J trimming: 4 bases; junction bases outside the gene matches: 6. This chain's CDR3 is CASSQGAGGIYGYTF. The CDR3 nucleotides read TGTGCCAGCAGCCAAGGGGCAGGGGGTATCTATGGCTACACCTTC.

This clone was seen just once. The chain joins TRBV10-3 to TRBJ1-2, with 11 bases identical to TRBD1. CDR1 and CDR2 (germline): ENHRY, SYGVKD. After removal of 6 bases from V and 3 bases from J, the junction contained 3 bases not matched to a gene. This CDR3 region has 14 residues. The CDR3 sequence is CAIRGTGGDYGYTF. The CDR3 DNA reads TGTGCCATCAGGGGGACAGGGGGAGACTATGGCTACACCTTC.

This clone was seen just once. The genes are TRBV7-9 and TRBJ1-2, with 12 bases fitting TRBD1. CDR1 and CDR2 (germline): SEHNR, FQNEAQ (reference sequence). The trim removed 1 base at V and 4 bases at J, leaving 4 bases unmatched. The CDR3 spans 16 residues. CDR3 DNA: TGTGCCAGCAGCTTAGAGGGGACAGGGGGCCCCTATGGCTACACCTTC. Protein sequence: CASSLEGTGGPYGYTF. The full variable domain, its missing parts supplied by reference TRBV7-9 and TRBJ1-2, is DTGVSQNPRHKITKRGQNVTFRCDPISEHNRLYWYRQTLGQGPEFLTYFQNEAQLEKSRLLSDRFSAERPKGSFSTLEIQRTEQGDSAMYLCASSLEGTGGPYGYTFGSGTRLTVV.

Written as DNA, the CDR3 is TGTGCCAGCAGCCACATCTCCCAGGGGGGGGATGAAAAACTGTTTTTT. Translated, it gives CASSHISQGGDEKLFF. V gene TRBV27 combines with J gene TRBJ1-4, with 7 bases that match TRBD1. In germline, CDR1 is MNHEY, CDR2 SMNVEV (reference sequence). This CDR3 spans 16 amino acids. The trim removed 6 bases at V and 6 bases at J, leaving 13 bases unmatched.

The CDR3 bases are TGCGCCAGCAGCTCGGTATATGGCTACACCTTC. Protein: CASSSVYGYTF. The rearrangement joins TRBV5-1 to TRBJ1-2; D gene ambiguous. This CDR3 has 11 residues. Trimming shortened V by 3 bases and J by 5 bases, and 5 bases separated the two germline ends. Germline lookup yields CDR1 SGHRS and CDR2 YFSETQ.